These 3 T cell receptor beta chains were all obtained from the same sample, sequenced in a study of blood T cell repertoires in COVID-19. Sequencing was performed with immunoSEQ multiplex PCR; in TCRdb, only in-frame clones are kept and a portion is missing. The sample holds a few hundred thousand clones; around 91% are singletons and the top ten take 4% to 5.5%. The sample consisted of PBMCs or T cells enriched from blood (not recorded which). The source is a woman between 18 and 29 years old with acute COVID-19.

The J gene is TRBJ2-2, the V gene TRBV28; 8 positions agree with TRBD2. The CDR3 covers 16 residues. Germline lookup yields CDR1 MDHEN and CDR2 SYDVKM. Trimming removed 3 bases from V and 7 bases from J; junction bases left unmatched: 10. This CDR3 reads CASSFVPAGENGELFF. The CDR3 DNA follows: TGTGCCAGCAGTTTCGTCCCAGCGGGAGAGAACGGGGAGCTGTTTTTT.

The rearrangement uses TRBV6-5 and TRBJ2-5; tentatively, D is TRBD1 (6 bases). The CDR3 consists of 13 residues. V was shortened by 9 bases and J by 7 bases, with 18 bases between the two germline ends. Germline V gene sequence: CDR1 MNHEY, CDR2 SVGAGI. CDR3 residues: CASSRGWTATQYF. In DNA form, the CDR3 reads TGTGCCAGTTCTAGGGGGTGGACCGCGACCCAGTACTTC.

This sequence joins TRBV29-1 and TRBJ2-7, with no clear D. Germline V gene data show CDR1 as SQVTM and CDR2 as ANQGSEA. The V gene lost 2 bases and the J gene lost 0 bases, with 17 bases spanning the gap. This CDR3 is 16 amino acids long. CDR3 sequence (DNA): TGCAGCGTTGAACCCGGCGGAGCTACAAGCTCCTACGAGCAGTACTTC. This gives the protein CSVEPGGATSSYEQYF.